The sequence of this TCR beta chain was determined in a study of cytomegalovirus exposure and HLA in healthy donors. V lost 0 bases to trimming and J lost 7 bases, with 7 bases between them. This CDR3 has 13 residues. Germline lookup yields CDR1 MRHNA and CDR2 SNTAGT. The PCR employed 60 Vbeta primers together with 13 Jbeta primers. Per the original data handling: In a later analysis, of around 83 million unique beta chains, roughly 9.9 million appeared in at least two donors. Some clones are missing from TCRdb's copy, which holds only in-frame ones; the method was immunoSEQ multiplex PCR. V and J calls and clone size are given by that table; D and trimming were obtained from the DNA. The sample has about 170,000 clones, roughly 78% seen once. Donors were nominally healthy when sampled, though unrecorded immune exposures were likely. Study-wide results and caveats: Under 20,000 TCR beta sequences were associated with HLA alleles at 0.05 false discovery rate in a later analysis. Follow-up analysis found HLA locus-dependent TCR association rates, highest for DRB1 and lowest for HLA-C.

Details on this clone: Its antigen is not known.

Sequencing was carried out using PBMCs. J is TRBJ2-1 and V is TRBV6-4, with TRBD1 as a possible D gene (5 bases). The clonotype comes from a man between 40 and 49 years old in good health and CMV-seropositive. The CDR3 DNA reads TGTGCCAGCAGTGACTCGCCAGGGAATGAGCAGTTCTTC. Residues: CASSDSPGNEQFF.